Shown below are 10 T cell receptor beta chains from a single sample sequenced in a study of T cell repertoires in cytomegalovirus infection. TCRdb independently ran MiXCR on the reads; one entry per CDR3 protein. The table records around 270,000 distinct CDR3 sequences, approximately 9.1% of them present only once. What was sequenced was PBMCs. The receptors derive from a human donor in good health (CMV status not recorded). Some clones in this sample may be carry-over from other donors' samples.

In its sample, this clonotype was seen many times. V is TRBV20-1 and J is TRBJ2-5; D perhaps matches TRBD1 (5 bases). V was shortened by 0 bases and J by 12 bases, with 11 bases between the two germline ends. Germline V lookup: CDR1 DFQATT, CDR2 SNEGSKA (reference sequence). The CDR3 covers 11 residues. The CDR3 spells CSARDSRREYF. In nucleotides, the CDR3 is TGCAGTGCTAGAGATTCCCGCAGGGAGTACTTC.

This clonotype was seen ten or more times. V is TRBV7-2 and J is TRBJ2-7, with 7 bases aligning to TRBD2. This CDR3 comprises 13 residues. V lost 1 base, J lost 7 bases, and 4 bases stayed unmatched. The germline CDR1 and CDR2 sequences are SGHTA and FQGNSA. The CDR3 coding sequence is TGTGCCAGCAGCTTAGAGCGGGGCCTGGAGCAGTACTTC. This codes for CASSLERGLEQYF.

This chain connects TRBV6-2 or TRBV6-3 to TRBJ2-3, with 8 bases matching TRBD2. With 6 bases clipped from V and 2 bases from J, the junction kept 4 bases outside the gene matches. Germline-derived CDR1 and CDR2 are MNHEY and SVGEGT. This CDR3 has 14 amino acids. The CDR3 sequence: CASRPSGFTDTQYF. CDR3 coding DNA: TGTGCCAGCAGGCCTAGCGGGTTCACAGATACGCAGTATTTT.

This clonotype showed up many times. The CDR3 spells CSVERGADQETQYF. DNA for the CDR3: TGCAGTGTTGAGCGGGGGGCCGACCAAGAGACCCAGTACTTC. The genes are TRBV20-1 and TRBJ2-5; 9 positions match TRBD2. The germline V gene encodes CDR1 DFQATT and CDR2 SNEGSKA (reference sequence). The J segment lost 0 bases and the V segment lost 7 bases, leaving 6 bases of the junction unmatched. This CDR3 has 14 amino acids.

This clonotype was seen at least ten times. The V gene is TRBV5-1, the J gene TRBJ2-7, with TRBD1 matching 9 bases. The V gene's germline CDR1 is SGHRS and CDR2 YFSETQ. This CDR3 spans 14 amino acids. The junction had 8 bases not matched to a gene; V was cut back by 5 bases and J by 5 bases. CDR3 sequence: CASSPGQGLDEQYF. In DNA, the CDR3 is TGCGCCAGCAGTCCGGGACAGGGCTTGGACGAGCAGTACTTC. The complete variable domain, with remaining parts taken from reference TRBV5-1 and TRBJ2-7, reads KAGVTQTPRYLIKTRGQQVTLSCSPISGHRSVSWYQQTPGQGLQFLFEYFSETQRNKGNFPGRFSGRQFSNSRSEMNVSTLELGDSALYLCASSPGQGLDEQYFGPGTRLTVT.

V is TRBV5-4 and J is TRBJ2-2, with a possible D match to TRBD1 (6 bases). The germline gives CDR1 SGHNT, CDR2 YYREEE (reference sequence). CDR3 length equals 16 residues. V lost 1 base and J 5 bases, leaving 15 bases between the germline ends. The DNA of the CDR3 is TGTGCCAGCAGCTTGATGTTGGGGGCCCGAACCGGGGAGCTGTTTTTT. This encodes CASSLMLGARTGELFF.

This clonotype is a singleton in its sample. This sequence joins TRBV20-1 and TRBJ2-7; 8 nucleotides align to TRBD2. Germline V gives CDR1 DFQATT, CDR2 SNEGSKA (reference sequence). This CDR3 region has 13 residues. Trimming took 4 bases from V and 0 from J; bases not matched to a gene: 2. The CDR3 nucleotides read TGCAGTGCTAACAGCGGGGGCTCCTACGAGCAGTACTTC. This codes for CSANSGGSYEQYF.

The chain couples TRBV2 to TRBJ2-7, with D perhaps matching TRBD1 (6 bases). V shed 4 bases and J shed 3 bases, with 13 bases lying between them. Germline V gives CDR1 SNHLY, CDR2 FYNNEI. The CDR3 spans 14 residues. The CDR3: CASSAGRGYYEQYF. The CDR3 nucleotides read TGTGCCAGCAGTGCCGGCAGGGGTTACTACGAGCAGTACTTC. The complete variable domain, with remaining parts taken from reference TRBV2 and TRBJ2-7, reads EPEVTQTPSHQVTQMGQEVILRCVPISNHLYFYWYRQILGQKVEFLVSFYNNEISEKSEIFDDQFSVERPDGSNFTLKIRSTKLEDSAMYFCASSAGRGYYEQYFGPGTRLTVT.

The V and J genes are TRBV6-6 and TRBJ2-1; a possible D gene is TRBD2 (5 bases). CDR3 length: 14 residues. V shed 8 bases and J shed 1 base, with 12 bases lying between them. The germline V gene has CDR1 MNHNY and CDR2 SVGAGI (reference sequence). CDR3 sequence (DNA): TGTGCCAGCCTAGCCTCAGCTTCCTACAATGAGCAGTTCTTC. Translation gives CASLASASYNEQFF.

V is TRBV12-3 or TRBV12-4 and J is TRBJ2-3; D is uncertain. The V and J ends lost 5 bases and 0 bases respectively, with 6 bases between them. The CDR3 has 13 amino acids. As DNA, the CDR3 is TGTGCCAGCAGTCATATTAGCACAGATACGCAGTATTTT. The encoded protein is CASSHISTDTQYF.